Listed below are T cell receptor beta chains from one sample, sequenced in a study of blood T cells in healthy people across ages. TCRdb reanalysed the 5' RACE reads using MiXCR and keeps one entry per CDR3 protein. Of about 1.6 million distinct CDR3 sequences in the sample, about 31% are singletons; the top ten hold about 10%. Material: blood. These receptors all stem from a young woman in good health. Each CDR3 is given with its conserved first and last residue. The order of the fields is V gene, D gene, J gene, clone size, CDR3 protein, CDR3 DNA. D genes are given only for firm matches. Some rows mark clone size as missing; the rest say once, few, many or name a class of expanded clone.

>TRBV7-8|NA|TRBJ2-2|NA
CASSTVGYTGELFF
TGTGCCAGCAGTACCGTGGGGTACACCGGGGAGCTGTTTTTT
>TRBV11-2|TRBD2|TRBJ2-7|NA
CASSLRGGRNAYEQYF
TGTGCCAGCAGCTTGAGGGGCGGGAGAAATGCCTACGAGCAGTACTTC
>TRBV12-3/TRBV12-4|NA|TRBJ1-1|once
CASRTSGGLNTEAFF
TGTGCCAGCAGAACCAGCGGGGGCTTGAACACTGAAGCTTTCTTT
>TRBV20-1|NA|TRBJ1-5|NA
CSAGLGAGVNLNQPQHF
TGCAGTGCAGGGTTGGGCGCAGGGGTCAACCTTAATCAGCCCCAGCATTTT
>TRBV20-1|NA|TRBJ2-7|few
CSVLGKSHSYEQYF
TGCAGTGTGTTGGGCAAATCGCACTCCTACGAGCAGTACTTC
>TRBV3-1|NA|TRBJ2-3|NA
CASSQAISTDTQYF
TGTGCCAGCAGCCAGGCGATCAGCACAGATACGCAGTATTTT
>TRBV7-2|TRBD1|TRBJ1-2|NA
CARSLAQGGYGYTF
TGTGCCAGAAGCTTAGCGCAGGGGGGTTATGGCTACACCTTC
>TRBV5-4|NA|TRBJ1-1|NA
CASSLGHPNTEAFF
TGTGCCAGCAGCTTGGGACATCCGAACACTGAAGCTTTCTTT
>TRBV28|TRBD2|TRBJ2-1|few
CASSLRSSGSQSEQFF
TGTGCCAGCAGCCTTCGCTCTAGCGGGAGTCAGAGTGAGCAGTTCTTC
>TRBV9|NA|TRBJ2-1|NA
CASSVDGGAVNEQFF
TGTGCCAGCAGCGTAGATGGGGGGGCCGTCAATGAGCAGTTCTTC
>TRBV25-1|NA|TRBJ2-1|many
CASSVSLRAPYNEQFF
TGTGCCAGCAGTGTTTCTCTGAGGGCCCCCTACAATGAGCAGTTCTTC
>TRBV6-6|NA|TRBJ2-7|NA
CASSYVSTSLGEQYF
TGTGCCAGCAGTTACGTTTCAACAAGTCTTGGAGAGCAGTACTTC
>TRBV20-1|TRBD1|TRBJ2-7|NA
CSAWQGATEQYF
TGCAGTGCGTGGCAGGGGGCGACCGAGCAGTACTTC
>TRBV7-6|NA|TRBJ2-7|many
CASSSHIGLPAEQYF
TGTGCCAGCAGCTCCCATATAGGGCTCCCAGCCGAGCAGTACTTC
>TRBV5-1|NA|TRBJ2-7|few
CASSPRLTGVYEQYF
TGCGCCAGCAGCCCGAGGCTCACCGGAGTGTACGAGCAGTACTTC
>TRBV9|NA|TRBJ2-3|few
CASSVGNRGGADTQYF
TGTGCCAGCAGCGTGGGGAACAGGGGAGGCGCAGATACGCAGTATTTT